The source of this TCR beta chain is a study of T cells in Graves' hyperthyroidism and ophthalmopathy. Across the whole study: Before any treatment, at initial diagnosis, peripheral blood was collected.

Patients having uncontrolled infection, another autoimmune disease, pregnancy or lactation were not included. This clonotype occurred many times. The CDR3 is made up of 17 amino acids. CDR1 KGHDR and CDR2 SFDVKD come from the germline V gene. Unmatched junction bases numbered 4, after V lost 1 base and J lost 1 base. Amplified regions were TCR beta CDR3 sequences from RNA transcripts. HTBI primers drove first-round RT-PCR of the TCR CDR3. MiXCR, run by TCRdb on the multiplex PCR reads, gives a single entry per CDR3 protein. Of roughly 660,000 distinct CDR3 sequences listed, 15% to 20% are singletons. The V call is TRBV24-1, the J call TRBJ2-2, with 8 bases lining up with TRBD2. Sequencing was performed on blood. The TCR sequence derives from a man aged 50 or older with Graves' hyperthyroidism. CDR3 residues: CATSDFPGLGNTGELFF. CDR3 nucleotide sequence: TGTGCCACCAGTGATTTTCCGGGACTAGGGAACACCGGGGAGCTGTTTTTT.